Listed below are T cell receptor beta chains from one sample, sequenced in a study of patients and donors after allogeneic stem cell transplantation. TCRdb ran MiXCR on the RT-PCR reads and lists one entry per CDR3 protein. The sample yields roughly 880,000 distinct CDR3 sequences, approximately 19% seen once. What was sequenced was blood, either unsorted or a sorted T cell fraction (not recorded which). The receptor set was obtained from a human donor who was either an allogeneic HSCT recipient or a stem cell or donor lymphocyte infusion donor (not recorded which). It is not recorded whose cells these are; they may come from a transplant donor. Each CDR3 is given with its conserved first and last residue. The D gene is left open where the match is weak. Clone size is shown for a subset of rows, as once, few, many or a class of expanded clone.

>TRBV7-6|TRBJ2-6|.|TRBD1
TGTGCCAGCAGCGGATACAGGGGCTCTGGGGCCAACGTCCTGACTTTC
CASSGYRGSGANVLTF
>TRBV20-1|TRBJ2-7|few|TRBD2
TGCAGTGCTAGGGATCCGGGACTAGCGGCACCCTACGAGCAGTACTTC
CSARDPGLAAPYEQYF
>TRBV5-6|TRBJ2-7|few|TRBD1
TGTGCCAGCTGGACAGGGGGCGCATACTACGAGCAGTACTTC
CASWTGGAYYEQYF
>TRBV18|TRBJ1-1|.|.
TGTGCCAGCTCACTCACCAGGGAGTCGAACACTGAAGCTTTCTTT
CASSLTRESNTEAFF
>TRBV25-1|TRBJ2-5|few|TRBD2
TGTGCCAGCAGTGATGTGGTTTTGGCTAGCGGGAGCCGCGAGACCCAGTACTTC
CASSDVVLASGSRETQYF
>TRBV20-1|TRBJ2-7|.|.
TGCAGTGCTGGCCCGGACGGGCTTCCCTACGAGCAGTACTTC
CSAGPDGLPYEQYF
>TRBV7-9|TRBJ2-1|few|.
TGTGCCAGCAGCACGGCCAGGGTTCGGAATGAGCAGTTCTTC
CASSTARVRNEQFF
>TRBV11-2|TRBJ2-7|.|.
TGTGCCAGCAGCGACCAACAGGCCGAGCAGTACTTC
CASSDQQAEQYF
>TRBV5-1|TRBJ2-1|.|TRBD2
TGCGCCAGCAGCTTGGCTCGGGCTAGCGGGAGTAGCCATGAGCAGTTCTTC
CASSLARASGSSHEQFF
>TRBV6-1|TRBJ1-1|few|.
TGTGCCAGCAGTGAAATGGGGGCGTATACTGAAGCTTTCTTT
CASSEMGAYTEAFF
>TRBV28|TRBJ1-2|few|TRBD1
TGTGCCAGCAGTTTTCCCGCCCGGGCAGGGGGCGCCTATGGCTACACCTTC
CASSFPARAGGAYGYTF
>TRBV9|TRBJ2-1|few|TRBD1
TGTGCCAGCAGCGTTGGACAGGGGATCAATGAGCAGTTCTTC
CASSVGQGINEQFF
>TRBV27|TRBJ1-1|many|.
TGTGCCAGCAGACTACGGGGGCCGGACACTGAAGCTTTCTTT
CASRLRGPDTEAFF
>TRBV10-3|TRBJ1-5|.|TRBD1
TGTGCCATCAGCGACAGGGAAGATCAGCCCCAGCATTTT
CAISDREDQPQHF
>TRBV15|TRBJ2-3|few|.
TGTGCCACCAGCAGACCACTAGCCGGAAGAGGGGATACGCAGTATTTT
CATSRPLAGRGDTQYF
>TRBV4-2|TRBJ2-7|many|TRBD1
TGTGCCAGCAGTTTCCGGGACAGGGGAGCAAGCTCAAGCTCCTACGAGCAGTACTTC
CASSFRDRGASSSSYEQYF